The 17 T cell receptor beta chains below all came from one sample that was sequenced in a study of PD-L1 blockade in urothelial cancer. The sample's time point: peripheral blood 6 weeks after treatment start. Assay: immunoSEQ multiplex PCR; the TCRdb copy retains only in-frame clones and omits some. The sample lists around 21,000 clones; around 81% were seen once. The sample consisted of PBMCs, taken around atezolizumab (anti-PD-L1) treatment. The receptor source for this set is a man between 50 and 59 years old with urothelial cancer.

The chain links TRBV5-1 to TRBJ1-2, with 7 bases fitting TRBD1. CDR1 is SGHRS, CDR2 YFSETQ, per germline. The ends lost 2 bases at V and 6 bases at J; junction bases unmatched: 4. The CDR3 is 13 residues long. The CDR3 region has the DNA TGCGCCAGCAGCTTACCGACAGGGAATGGCTACACCTTC. Protein sequence: CASSLPTGNGYTF. Based on the CDR3 plus reference TRBV5-1 and TRBJ1-2, the full variable domain is KAGVTQTPRYLIKTRGQQVTLSCSPISGHRSVSWYQQTPGQGLQFLFEYFSETQRNKGNFPGRFSGRQFSNSRSEMNVSTLELGDSALYLCASSLPTGNGYTFGSGTRLTVV.

This clone was seen a handful of times. This chain joins TRBV7-2 and TRBJ1-5, with TRBD1 matching over 9 bases. The ends lost 0 bases at V and 6 bases at J; junction bases unmatched: 6. This CDR3 comprises 16 residues. The germline CDR1 and CDR2 sequences are SGHTA and FQGNSA. The CDR3 region is CASSLALRTGAQPQHF. The CDR3 DNA follows: TGTGCCAGCAGCTTAGCGCTAAGGACAGGGGCTCAGCCCCAGCATTTT.

This chain connects TRBV6-5 to TRBJ1-3; D may be TRBD1 (6 bases). Deletions cut 0 bases from V and 2 bases from J, with 11 bases between. The CDR3 covers 16 residues. Germline V gene lookup returns CDR1 MNHEY and CDR2 SVGAGI. The chain's CDR3 is CASSYSLAGAGNTIYF. The CDR3 region has the DNA TGTGCCAGCAGTTACTCTCTTGCAGGGGCTGGAAACACCATATATTTT.

The sample holds a few counts of this clone. This chain uses TRBV11-2 with TRBJ1-1; 8 bases line up with TRBD1. V lost 5 bases to trimming and J lost 5 bases; unmatched junction nucleotides: 7. Germline V gene data show CDR1 as SGHAT and CDR2 as FQNNGV. The CDR3 covers 14 residues. The CDR3 coding sequence is TGTGCCAGCAGCAAGTTTACAGGGGGGACTGAAGCTTTCTTT. It encodes CASSKFTGGTEAFF.

V usage is TRBV6-6 and J usage is TRBJ1-2; 9 bases are shared with TRBD1. There are 15 residues in the CDR3. Unmatched junction bases numbered 10, after V lost 5 bases and J lost 6 bases. Germline assignment: CDR1 MNHNY and CDR2 SVGAGI (reference sequence). The CDR3 is CASSTRSGTGNGYTF. In DNA, the CDR3 is TGTGCCAGCAGTACACGGAGTGGGACAGGGAATGGCTACACCTTC.

The chain combines TRBV6-5 with TRBJ2-3; D gene ambiguous. Trimming removed 6 bases at V and 0 bases at J, with 10 bases between. The CDR3 sequence is 14 residues long. Germline assignment: CDR1 MNHEY and CDR2 SVGAGI. CDR3 sequence (DNA): TGTGCCAGCAGGTTAAAGCCCAGCACAGATACGCAGTATTTT. Its protein is CASRLKPSTDTQYF.

In its sample, this clone ranks as medium-sized. The chain recombines TRBV6-4 with TRBJ1-2, with D perhaps matching TRBD1 (6 bases). V gave up 0 bases and J gave up 4 bases, with 15 bases separating them. Germline CDR1 reads MRHNA; CDR2 reads SNTAGT. The CDR3 spans 16 residues. CDR3 coding DNA: TGTGCCAGCAGTGACTCTCCTGAGACAGGATTCTATGGCTACACCTTC. Protein product: CASSDSPETGFYGYTF.

This clone was counted only a few times. V gene TRBV27 combines with J gene TRBJ2-2, with 9 bases fitting TRBD2. The V segment lost 4 bases and the J segment 4 bases; nucleotides outside the gene matches: 10. In germline, CDR1 is MNHEY, CDR2 SMNVEV (reference sequence). This CDR3 has 17 amino acids. This chain's CDR3 is CASSSSRGGGGTGELFF. Written as DNA, the CDR3 is TGTGCCAGCAGTTCCTCCCGGGGCGGGGGGGGCACCGGGGAGCTGTTTTTT.

This chain uses TRBV10-3 with TRBJ2-5; possible D gene TRBD1, 7 bases. This CDR3 is built from 16 residues. Germline lookup yields CDR1 ENHRY and CDR2 SYGVKD. Trimming pared 4 bases from V and 4 bases from J, leaving 19 bases between. The CDR3 reads CAISAESSGGLETQYF. The CDR3 bases are TGTGCCATCAGTGCCGAGTCCTCAGGGGGGTTAGAGACCCAGTACTTC.

J is TRBJ1-5 and V is TRBV5-5, with 9 bases lining up with TRBD1. This CDR3 has 15 amino acids. Germline V lookup: CDR1 SGHKS, CDR2 YYEKEE (reference sequence). J gave up 2 bases and V 0 bases, and 0 bases lay outside the gene matches. The CDR3 nucleotides read TGTGCCAGCAGCTTGGGACAGGGGGGCAATCAGCCCCAGCATTTT. Protein sequence: CASSLGQGGNQPQHF.

A note on this clone: The junction departs from the called germline gene at one end, perhaps through a read error. This chain connects TRBV7-7 to TRBJ2-1; D may be TRBD1 (6 bases). This CDR3 is built from 13 residues. Germline V gives CDR1 SSHAT, CDR2 FNYEAQ (reference sequence). This CDR3 is CASSTGQGNEQFF. The CDR3 DNA is TGTGCTAGCAGCACGGGACAAGGCAATGAGCAGTTCTTC.

This chain connects TRBV28 to TRBJ1-5, with 8 bases identical to TRBD1. From germline, CDR1 is MDHEN and CDR2 SYDVKM. V lost 5 bases, J lost 11 bases, and 11 bases stayed unmatched. The CDR3 runs to 14 residues. The CDR3: CASSPGQETRAQHF. CDR3 in DNA: TGTGCCAGCAGTCCGGGACAGGAGACAAGAGCCCAGCATTTT.

The rearrangement joins TRBV7-2 to TRBJ2-5, with 10 bases fitting TRBD2. The CDR3 has 16 residues. The V segment lost 6 bases and the J segment 2 bases; nucleotides outside the gene matches: 9. Germline CDR1 and CDR2: SGHTA and FQGNSA. The CDR3: CASSRNSGGLQETQYF. Written as DNA, the CDR3 is TGTGCCAGCAGTCGAAATAGCGGGGGGCTTCAAGAGACCCAGTACTTC.

The chain has TRBV7-3 and TRBJ2-1; TRBD2 matches at 12 bases. The CDR3 spans 15 residues. Germline loops: CDR1 SGHTA, CDR2 FQGTGA. The V segment lost 4 bases and the J segment 4 bases; nucleotides outside the gene matches: 2. The CDR3 loop reads CASSYGTSGYNEQFF. The CDR3, as DNA: TGTGCCAGCAGCTACGGGACTAGCGGGTACAATGAGCAGTTCTTC. Together with reference TRBV7-3 and TRBJ2-1, the CDR3 gives the full variable domain: GAGVSQTPSNKVTEKGKYVELRCDPISGHTALYWYRQSLGQGPEFLIYFQGTGAADDSGLPNDRFFAVRPEGSVSTLKIQRTERGDSAVYLCASSYGTSGYNEQFFGPGTRLTVL.

This rearrangement joins TRBV6-1 to TRBJ1-5; tentative D call: TRBD1 (5 bases). CDR1 MNHNS and CDR2 SASEGT come from the germline V gene. The CDR3 spans 15 residues. With 1 base removed from V and 5 bases from J, the gap between germline ends came to 12 bases. CDR3 bases: TGTGCCAGCAGTGAAGAGGGAGGGGCCCATCAGCCCCAGCATTTT. The encoded protein is CASSEEGGAHQPQHF.

This rearrangement joins TRBV25-1 to TRBJ1-2; a weak D match, TRBD1 (6 bases). The ends were cut back, 2 bases at V and 0 bases at J, with 16 bases in the middle. Per the germline V gene, CDR1 is MGHDK and CDR2 is SYGVNS. The CDR3 loop spans 17 amino acids. CDR3: CASSEGAGVEANYGYTF. CDR3 DNA sequence: TGTGCCAGCAGTGAAGGGGCAGGGGTGGAGGCTAACTATGGCTACACCTTC.

The chain links TRBV5-1 to TRBJ2-4; 7 nucleotides line up with TRBD2. The V gene's germline CDR1 is SGHRS and CDR2 YFSETQ. The V segment lost 0 bases and the J segment 8 bases; nucleotides outside the gene matches: 5. The CDR3 extends over 14 amino acids. The DNA of the CDR3 is TGCGCCAGCAGCTTGGGACTAGCATTGGACATTCAGTACTTC. Translated: CASSLGLALDIQYF.